One TCR beta chain is described in this entry. This clonotype has only a few counts. What this receptor recognizes is not known. No much larger clonotype is one base removed from it; base qualities were not supplied. Instrument used: Illumina NovaSeq 6000. cDNA libraries for TCRalpha and TCRbeta were prepared by 5'RACE using constant-segment primers, with sample barcodes and unique molecular identifiers added. Trizol reagent was used to extract RNA from every sample. The libraries were amplified in two PCR steps, and the second step added a second sample barcode and Illumina TruSeq adapters. Libraries were sequenced on an Illumina NovaSeq with 2 x 150 bp paired-end reads. As for how the authors treated the data: The reads were demultiplexed and collapsed into UMI-guided consensus sequences using migec v1.2.7. With mixcr v2.1.11, UMI consensuses were aligned to TRA and TRB V and J templates and assembled into clonotypes. A clonotype was counted as expanded or contracted only if both edgeR and NoisET called the change significant, with noise models trained on biological replicates. For edgeR calls, the cutoffs were a false discovery rate-adjusted p below 0.01 and a log2 fold-change threshold of 1. As an exploratory analysis of dynamics, max-normalized trajectories of the 1000 most abundant clonotypes were examined with PCA combined with hierarchical clustering. Each responding clone was given a CD4 or CD8 phenotype based on the CD4+ and CD8+ repertoires, which had been sequenced separately. The public reads were run again by TCRdb, first through fastp at Q25 and then through MiXCR, and only productive beta chains were kept. Rows are combined by CDR3 protein, so each entry shows the most common genes and DNA. For this entry, the V and J calls and clone size follow TCRdb and not the study's own pipeline. For this sample the table gives 350,000 to 500,000 distinct CDR3 sequences, of which approximately 20% were detected only once. The ten most abundant clones make up 7.5% to 10% of the sample.

Ficoll-Paque density gradient centrifugation was used to isolate PBMCs. The data were obtained in a study of T-cell memory formation after mild COVID-19 (dated by TCRdb to 2020 to 2022). For the wider study: TCR sequence clusters from the two donors were largely donor specific. Longitudinal TCRalpha and TCRbeta repertoire sequencing tracked T-cell clones expanding and contracting after mild COVID-19 in two donors. Two young, previously healthy adult volunteers made up the cohort, one male and one female. The research as a whole found: Balanced CD4/CD8 phenotypes were observed for clones contracting from day 15 to 85, whereas a bias towards CD4+ was observed for a second wave of clones expanding from day 15 to 37. Only two mild cases were covered by the study, and larger cohorts that include severe cases with pre-infection samples were considered necessary. Contracting CD4+ clones appeared mostly in the CM and EM memory subsets, whereas CD8+ clones were enriched in EMRA. Some responding clones were detected in pre-infection memory, suggesting pre-existing cross-reactive memory T cells joined the SARS-CoV-2 response. SARS-CoV-2 specificity was not confirmed for the second-wave clones peaking on day 37.

Trimming removed 3 bases from V and 6 bases from J; the gene matches leave 10 bases unexplained. The CDR3 runs 16 residues from the cysteine to the phenylalanine. Only the CDR3 portion is preserved as DNA: 48 bases, with reading frame beginning at the first base. Taken from the germline V gene, the CDR1 and CDR2 loops are LGHNA and YSLEER. This clonotype was obtained from an adult woman who had mild COVID-19 (a few samples of this study predate the infection). The sample titles of this study are shuffled in the database, so cell type and time point are left out; the donor was told from shared clones. Rearrangement joined TRBV4-3 to TRBJ1-2; 10 central bases correspond to TRBD1. Sequencing was performed on PBMCs or a T cell subset sorted from them (not recorded which). The nucleotide sequence reads as follows: TGCGCCAGCAGCCAGGCCCCGGGACAGGGGACGCATGGCTACACCTTC. This encodes CASSQAPGQGTHGYTF.